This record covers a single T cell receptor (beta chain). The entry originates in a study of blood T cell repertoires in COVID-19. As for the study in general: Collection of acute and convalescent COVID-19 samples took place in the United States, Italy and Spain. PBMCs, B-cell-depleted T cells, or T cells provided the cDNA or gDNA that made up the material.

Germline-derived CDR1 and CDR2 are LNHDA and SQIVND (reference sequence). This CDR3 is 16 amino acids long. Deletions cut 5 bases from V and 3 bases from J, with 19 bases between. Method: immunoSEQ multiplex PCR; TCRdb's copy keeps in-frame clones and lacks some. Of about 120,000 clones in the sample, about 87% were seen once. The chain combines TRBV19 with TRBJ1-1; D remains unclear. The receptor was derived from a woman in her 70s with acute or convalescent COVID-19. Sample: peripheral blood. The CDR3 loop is CASSPRLTYGYTEAFF. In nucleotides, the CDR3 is TGTGCCAGTAGTCCTCGATTGACTTATGGTTACACTGAAGCTTTCTTT.